Below are 30 T cell receptor beta chains sequenced from a single sample in a study of blood T cells in healthy people across ages. For the second PCR, which ran for roughly 7 to 11 cycles, a sample-barcoded 5' primer and a J-beta primer mix were used. One entry per CDR3 protein, called by TCRdb with MiXCR from the 5' RACE reads. This repertoire shows 650,000 or so distinct CDR3 sequences, 52% found once; its top ten account for less than 15%. The sequenced sample consisted of blood. These TCRs come from a woman older than 75 in good health.

V is TRBV12-3 or TRBV12-4 and J is TRBJ2-5; 7 bases fit TRBD1. V lost 1 base, J lost 2 bases, and 4 bases stayed unmatched. The CDR3 length is 15 residues. CDR3 DNA sequence: TGTGCCAGCAGTTTAGGACAGGGCCAACAAGAGACCCAGTACTTC. It codes for CASSLGQGQQETQYF.

The chain joins TRBV5-1 to TRBJ2-5; TRBD1 agrees at 9 bases. V was pared by 1 base and J by 11 bases, with 15 bases of the junction left unmatched. This CDR3 region has 16 residues. Germline V gives CDR1 SGHRS, CDR2 YFSETQ. CDR3 sequence: CASSLTLQGAGNEQYF. CDR3 in DNA: TGCGCCAGCAGCTTGACACTACAGGGGGCTGGGAATGAGCAGTACTTC.

This clonotype showed up just a few times. The J gene is TRBJ1-2, the V gene TRBV2; TRBD1 aligns across 7 bases. Germline V gene data show CDR1 as SNHLY and CDR2 as FYNNEI. The CDR3 is 13 amino acids. J gave up 4 bases and V 11 bases, and 10 bases lay outside the gene matches. In DNA form, the CDR3 reads TGTGCCGGGTATCGGACAGGACTCTATGGCTACACCTTC. This translates into CAGYRTGLYGYTF.

The chain joins TRBV29-1 to TRBJ2-1, with 16 bases aligning to TRBD2. Germline CDR1 SQVTM, CDR2 ANQGSEA. V was clipped by 1 base and J by 3 bases; unmatched bases: 9. The CDR3 is 19 residues long. Here the CDR3 DNA reads TGCAGCGTTGAAGGCGGTCTGGGACTAGCGGGAGGGGACTACAATGAGCAGTTCTTC. This codes for CSVEGGLGLAGGDYNEQFF.

In its sample, this clonotype was seen many times. V and J are TRBV3-1 and TRBJ2-5, with D possibly being TRBD1 or TRBD2 (5 bases each). With 1 base removed from V and 5 bases from J, the gap between germline ends came to 17 bases. The CDR3 sequence is 16 residues long. Per germline, CDR1 LGHDT and CDR2 YNNKEL (reference sequence). In nucleotides, the CDR3 is TGTGCCAGCAGCCAAGGGGGACGAGTGAGTGCTGAGACCCAGTACTTC. Protein: CASSQGGRVSAETQYF.

The chain combines TRBV3-1 with TRBJ2-7; TRBD1 might be the D (6 bases). The J call may be faulty, since TRBJ2-5 better matches the DNA end. This CDR3 is built from 14 residues. Germline CDR1 LGHDT, CDR2 YNNKEL (reference sequence). CDR3 region: CASSQDTGTETQYF. The CDR3 nucleotides are TGTGCCAGCAGCCAAGATACAGGGACAGAGACCCAGTACTTC.

As for this clonotype: This clone may be a read error of a much larger clone one base away. This chain connects TRBV7-9 to TRBJ2-5, with a tentative D call TRBD2 (6 bases). This CDR3 is 15 amino acids long. Germline lookup yields CDR1 SEHNR and CDR2 FQNEAQ (reference sequence). The DNA for the CDR3 is TGTGTCAGCAGCTTAGCGGCAGGGAGTCTTAGAACCCAGTACTTC. Residues: CVSSLAAGSLRTQYF.

The J gene is TRBJ2-5, the V gene TRBV6-5; the D is unclear. The CDR3 has 15 residues. Trimming stripped 7 bases from V and 0 bases from J, with 15 bases between. Germline loops: CDR1 MNHEY, CDR2 SVGAGI. CDR3 loop: CASKTEDGYQETQYF. CDR3 nucleotide sequence: TGTGCCAGCAAAACGGAAGACGGTTACCAAGAGACCCAGTACTTC.

This clonotype has more than one count but fewer than ten. The DNA of the CDR3 is TGTGCCAGCCTCTACTCCAGCGGGTTGAGTCTTCAGCCCCAGCATTTT. As protein: CASLYSSGLSLQPQHF. The chain links TRBV12-3 or TRBV12-4 to TRBJ1-5, with no clear D. The CDR3 has 16 residues. V lost 8 bases to trimming and J lost 6 bases, with 23 bases between them.

V and J are TRBV6-5 and TRBJ2-3; possible D gene TRBD2, 6 bases. Germline V lookup: CDR1 MNHEY, CDR2 SVGAGI. The CDR3 has 16 residues. The V gene lost 0 bases and the J gene lost 4 bases, with 14 bases spanning the gap. CDR3: CASSYSIAGLPDTQYF. Here the CDR3 DNA reads TGTGCCAGCAGTTACTCGATCGCGGGGTTGCCAGATACGCAGTATTTT.

This clonotype came up a few times. The rearrangement uses TRBV4-2 and TRBJ2-5; D might be TRBD2 (6 bases). The DNA matches TRBJ2-7 better at its end, which makes the J call doubtful. The CDR3 runs to 14 residues. Per the germline V gene, CDR1 is LGHNA and CDR2 is YNFKEQ. Here the CDR3 DNA reads TGTGCCAGCAGCCAGGCGGGACTGGGTGGCGAGCAGTACTTC. Amino acids: CASSQAGLGGEQYF.

This clonotype was picked up one time. V and J are TRBV7-9 and TRBJ1-2; the D is unclear. Deletions cut 2 bases from V and 8 bases from J, with 24 bases between. The CDR3 is 17 residues long. Germline loops: CDR1 SEHNR, CDR2 FQNEAQ (reference sequence). In DNA, the CDR3 is TGTGCCAGCAGCTTATCTATGCGCCTTGAAACTGGAGGGGGCTACACCTTC. As protein: CASSLSMRLETGGGYTF.

The chain couples TRBV6-5 to TRBJ2-3; D remains unclear. Germline V lookup: CDR1 MNHEY, CDR2 SVGAGI. V was trimmed by 0 bases and J by 6 bases, leaving 7 bases between them. The CDR3 consists of 13 residues. The CDR3 here is CASSYSGRDTQYF. The CDR3, as DNA: TGTGCCAGCAGTTACTCAGGACGCGATACGCAGTATTTT.

The V call is TRBV3-1, the J call TRBJ1-1, with no clear D. This CDR3 spans 13 amino acids. V was trimmed by 1 base and J by 5 bases, leaving 8 bases between them. Germline values: CDR1 LGHDT, CDR2 YNNKEL (reference sequence). The CDR3 is CASSQAAGTEAFF. For the CDR3, the DNA is TGTGCCAGCAGCCAAGCGGCGGGAACTGAAGCTTTCTTT.

To note about this clonotype: One base away lies a much larger clone, so this may be a sequencing read error. The chain joins TRBV20-1 to TRBJ2-7; possible D gene TRBD2, 6 bases. The CDR3 has 13 residues. Germline V gene lookup returns CDR1 DFQATT and CDR2 SNEGSKA (reference sequence). This chain's CDR3 is CSARSGPSYGQYF. CDR3 sequence (DNA): TGCAGTGCGAGAAGCGGGCCCTCCTACGGGCAGTACTTC.

The CDR3 DNA reads as TGTGCCTACCAGGGGAAGGGTGAAAAACTGTTTTTT. Translation gives CAYQGKGEKLFF. The rearrangement links TRBV30 to TRBJ1-4; a weak D match, TRBD1 (6 bases). Germline-derived CDR1 and CDR2 are GTSNPN and SVGIG (reference sequence). This CDR3 has 12 amino acids. Trimming took 7 bases from V and 7 from J, leaving 13 bases between them. The whole variable domain, remainder taken from reference TRBV30 and TRBJ1-4, is SQTIHQWPATLVQPVGSPLSLECTVEGTSNPNLYWYRQAAGRGLQLLFYSVGIGQISSEVPQNLSASRPQDRQFILSSKKLLLSDSGFYLCAYQGKGEKLFFGSGTQLSVL.

In this sample, this clonotype turned up once. The chain uses TRBV27 and TRBJ1-2, with 9 bases matching TRBD1. CDR1 and CDR2 from the germline V gene are MNHEY and SMNVEV (reference sequence). Losses at the gene ends were 5 bases for V and 12 bases for J; bases not matched to a gene: 7. This CDR3 comprises 12 residues. In DNA form, the CDR3 reads TGTGCCAGCAGTCCGGGGGGACAGGGTAACACCTTC. It codes for CASSPGGQGNTF.

The chain recombines TRBV7-9 with TRBJ2-1; 12 bases line up with TRBD1. The CDR3 consists of 17 residues. V dropped 5 bases and J dropped 10; count of bases not matched to a gene: 15. In germline, CDR1 is SEHNR, CDR2 FQNEAQ (reference sequence). CDR3 protein: CASSPTRGDRGHREQFF. As DNA, the CDR3 is TGTGCCAGCAGCCCAACAAGGGGGGACAGGGGGCATCGCGAGCAGTTCTTC.

This clonotype was detected ten times or more. This chain joins TRBV9 and TRBJ2-3, with D maybe TRBD2 (6 bases). CDR3 length: 16 amino acids. The germline V gene encodes CDR1 SGDLS and CDR2 YYNGEE. Trimming took 4 bases from V and 2 from J, leaving 17 bases between them. The CDR3 nucleotides read TGTGCCAGCAGCCCTGGGGGGAAGGGATTCACAGATACGCAGTATTTT. This gives the protein CASSPGGKGFTDTQYF.

This clonotype has only a few counts. This chain connects TRBV6-6 to TRBJ1-2, with TRBD1 identical over 7 bases. With V trimmed by 4 bases and J by 0 bases, 8 bases remained unmatched. The CDR3 covers 16 residues. Germline V gene sequence: CDR1 MNHNY, CDR2 SVGAGI (reference sequence). This chain's CDR3 is CASSLRTGATNYGYTF. The CDR3 DNA is TGTGCCAGCAGTTTGAGGACAGGCGCCACTAACTATGGCTACACCTTC.

Many counts were recorded for this clonotype. The rearrangement uses TRBV2 and TRBJ2-7; possibly TRBD2 for D (5 bases). In germline, CDR1 is SNHLY, CDR2 FYNNEI. Trimming stripped 3 bases from V and 5 bases from J, with 11 bases between. The CDR3 spans 13 residues. CDR3 in amino acids: CASSEEESNEQYF. The CDR3 DNA reads as TGTGCCAGCAGTGAGGAGGAAAGCAACGAGCAGTACTTC.

To note about this clonotype: A much larger clone differs by one base, so this may be a read error. The rearrangement joins TRBV12-3 or TRBV12-4 to TRBJ2-7, with a weak D call TRBD2 (5 bases). This CDR3 is built from 14 residues. V was clipped by 6 bases and J by 7 bases, with 19 bases between them. CDR3 nucleotide sequence: TGTGCCAGCAGGGACTTCGCGCCCTACAATGAGCAGTACTTC. Translated: CASRDFAPYNEQYF.

In its sample, this clonotype was seen many times. This sequence joins TRBV7-9 and TRBJ2-1; D unresolved. This CDR3 contains 14 residues. V dropped 2 bases and J dropped 6 bases, with 11 bases sitting between them. CDR1 is SEHNR, CDR2 FQNEAQ, per germline (reference sequence). This CDR3 reads CASSLSTESNEQFF. The CDR3 DNA sequence: TGTGCCAGCAGCTTAAGCACGGAGAGCAATGAGCAGTTCTTC.

This clonotype was seen many times. The rearrangement links TRBV12-3 or TRBV12-4 to TRBJ2-3, with 8 bases aligning to TRBD2. J gave up 8 bases and V 4 bases, and 8 bases lay outside the gene matches. CDR3 size: 14 residues. The CDR3 sequence is CASSSSNRGGTQYF. CDR3 sequence (DNA): TGTGCCAGCAGTTCATCTAATCGGGGGGGTACGCAGTATTTT.

In its sample, this clonotype was seen many times. The chain has TRBV3-1 and TRBJ1-4; D gene unclear. V dropped 4 bases and J dropped 8 bases, with 14 bases sitting between them. Per the germline V gene, CDR1 is LGHDT and CDR2 is YNNKEL (reference sequence). The CDR3 is made up of 14 amino acids. CDR3 nucleotide sequence: TGTGCCAGCAGCCGGCCGGACCTTGGGGAAAAACTGTTTTTT. Protein product: CASSRPDLGEKLFF.

This clonotype was seen a few times. V is TRBV15 and J is TRBJ2-4; the D gene is possibly TRBD1 (6 bases). The end of the DNA is better explained by TRBJ2-7, so the J call may be wrong. Germline V CDR1 and CDR2: LNHNV, YYDKDF (reference sequence). The CDR3 loop spans 15 amino acids. This chain's CDR3 is CATSISSGDNYEQYF. Written as DNA, the CDR3 is TGTGCCACCAGCATATCTTCAGGGGACAACTACGAGCAGTACTTC.

This clonotype has a count of ten or more. The rearrangement uses TRBV7-9 and TRBJ2-1; TRBD1 is a possible D gene (6 bases). CDR1 is SEHNR and CDR2 is FQNEAQ in the germline V gene (reference sequence). Trimming took off 6 bases at V and 12 bases at J, with 24 bases between the two ends. The CDR3 is 15 residues long. CDR3 DNA sequence: TGTGCCAGCAGTCGTACAGGGAACCCCACACAGAGGCAGTTCTTC. This codes for CASSRTGNPTQRQFF.

This clonotype has a handful of counts. The rearrangement uses TRBV7-3 and TRBJ2-6, with D tentatively TRBD1 (6 bases). Germline V gives CDR1 SGHTA, CDR2 FQGTGA. Trimming cost V 5 bases and J 0 bases, with 11 bases left between them. This CDR3 region has 16 residues. CDR3 nucleotide sequence: TGTGCCAGCAGCATCACAGGGACCTCTGGGGCCAACGTCCTGACTTTC. Protein product: CASSITGTSGANVLTF. Drawing the rest from reference TRBV7-3 and TRBJ2-6, the complete variable domain is GAGVSQTPSNKVTEKGKYVELRCDPISGHTALYWYRQSLGQGPEFLIYFQGTGAADDSGLPNDRFFAVRPEGSVSTLKIQRTERGDSAVYLCASSITGTSGANVLTFGAGSRLTVL.

This clonotype was seen ten or more times. The V gene is TRBV29-1, the J gene TRBJ2-1; D gene unclear. The CDR3 runs 16 residues. The V end lost 3 bases, the J end lost 8 bases, and 23 bases lay between the germline ends. Germline lookup yields CDR1 SQVTM and CDR2 ANQGSEA. CDR3 residues: CSVEYDHTSPRDEQFF. The CDR3 coding sequence is TGCAGCGTTGAGTACGACCACACCTCTCCCCGCGATGAGCAGTTCTTC.

This sequence joins TRBV7-2 and TRBJ2-5, with 10 bases lining up with TRBD2. This CDR3 contains 15 residues. The germline V gene encodes CDR1 SGHTA and CDR2 FQGNSA. After removal of 4 bases from V and 11 bases from J, the junction contained 13 bases not matched to a gene. The chain's CDR3 is CASSYLAGARDEQYF. In nucleotides, the CDR3 is TGTGCCAGCAGCTATCTAGCGGGGGCACGCGATGAGCAGTACTTC.